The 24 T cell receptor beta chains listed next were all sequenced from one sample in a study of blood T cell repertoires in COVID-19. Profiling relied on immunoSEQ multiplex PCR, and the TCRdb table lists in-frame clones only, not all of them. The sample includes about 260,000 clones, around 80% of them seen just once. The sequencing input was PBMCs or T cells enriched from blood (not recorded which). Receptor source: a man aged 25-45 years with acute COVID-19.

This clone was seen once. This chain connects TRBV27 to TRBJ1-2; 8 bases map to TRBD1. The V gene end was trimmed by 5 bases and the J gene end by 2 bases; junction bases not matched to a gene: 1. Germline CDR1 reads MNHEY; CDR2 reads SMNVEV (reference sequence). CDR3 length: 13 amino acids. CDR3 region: CASSRTGNYGYTF. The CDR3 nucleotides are TGTGCCAGCAGTAGGACAGGGAACTATGGCTACACCTTC.

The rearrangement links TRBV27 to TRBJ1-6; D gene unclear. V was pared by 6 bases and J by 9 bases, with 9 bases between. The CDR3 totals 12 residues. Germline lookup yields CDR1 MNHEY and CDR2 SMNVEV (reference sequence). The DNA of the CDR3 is TGTGCCAGCAGCTTCCTTTCTTCACCCCTCCACTTT. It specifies CASSFLSSPLHF.

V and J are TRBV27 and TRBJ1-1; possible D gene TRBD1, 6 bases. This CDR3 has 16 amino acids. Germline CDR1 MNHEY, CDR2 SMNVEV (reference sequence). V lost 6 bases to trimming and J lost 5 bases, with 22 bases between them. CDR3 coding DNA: TGTGCCAGCAGCCTACCCTGGGGGGGAAGGGGGACTGAAGCTTTCTTT. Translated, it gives CASSLPWGGRGTEAFF.

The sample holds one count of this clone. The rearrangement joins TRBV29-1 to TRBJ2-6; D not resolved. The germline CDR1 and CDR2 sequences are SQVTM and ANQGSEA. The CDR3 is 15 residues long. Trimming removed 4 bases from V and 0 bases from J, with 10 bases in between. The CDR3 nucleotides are TGCAGCGTTGGAATGGGCGCCTCTGGGGCCAACGTCCTGACTTTC. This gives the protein CSVGMGASGANVLTF.

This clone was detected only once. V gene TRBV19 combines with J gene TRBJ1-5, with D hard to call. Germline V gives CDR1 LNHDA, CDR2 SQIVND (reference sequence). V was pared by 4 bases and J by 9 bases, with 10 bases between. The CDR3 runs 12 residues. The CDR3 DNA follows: TGTGCCAGTAGTACAGACCCCTCGCCCCAGCATTTT. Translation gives CASSTDPSPQHF.

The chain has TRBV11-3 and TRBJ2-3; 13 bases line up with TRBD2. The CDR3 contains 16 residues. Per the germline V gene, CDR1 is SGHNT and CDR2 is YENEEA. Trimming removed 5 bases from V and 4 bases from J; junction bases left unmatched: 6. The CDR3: CASSPWTSGSPDTQYF. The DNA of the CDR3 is TGTGCCAGCAGCCCGTGGACTAGCGGGAGTCCAGATACGCAGTATTTT.

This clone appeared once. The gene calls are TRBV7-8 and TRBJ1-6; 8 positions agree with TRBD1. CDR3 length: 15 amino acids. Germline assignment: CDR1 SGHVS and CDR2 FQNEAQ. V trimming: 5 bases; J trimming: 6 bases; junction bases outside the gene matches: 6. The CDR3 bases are TGTGCCAGCAGCATTGGACAGGGAGCTAATTCACCCCTCCACTTT. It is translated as CASSIGQGANSPLHF.

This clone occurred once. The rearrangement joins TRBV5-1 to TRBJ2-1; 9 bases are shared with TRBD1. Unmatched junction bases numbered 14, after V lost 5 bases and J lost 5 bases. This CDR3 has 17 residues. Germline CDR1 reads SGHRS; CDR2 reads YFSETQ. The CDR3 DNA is TGCGCCAGCAGGGACGTCGGGACAGGGTACACAAACAATGAGCAGTTCTTC. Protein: CASRDVGTGYTNNEQFF.

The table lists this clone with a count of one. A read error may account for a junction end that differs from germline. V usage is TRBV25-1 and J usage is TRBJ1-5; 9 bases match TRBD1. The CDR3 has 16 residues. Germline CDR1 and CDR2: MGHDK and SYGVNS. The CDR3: CAGSAPGQGFNQPQHF. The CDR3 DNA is TGTGCCGGCAGTGCTCCGGGACAGGGTTTCAATCAGCCCCAGCATTTT.

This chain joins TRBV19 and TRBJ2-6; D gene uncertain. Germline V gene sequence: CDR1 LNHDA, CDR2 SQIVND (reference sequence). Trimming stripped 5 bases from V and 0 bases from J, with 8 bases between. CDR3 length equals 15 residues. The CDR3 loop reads CASSERSSGANVLTF. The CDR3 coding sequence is TGTGCCAGTAGTGAGCGCAGCTCTGGGGCCAACGTCCTGACTTTC.

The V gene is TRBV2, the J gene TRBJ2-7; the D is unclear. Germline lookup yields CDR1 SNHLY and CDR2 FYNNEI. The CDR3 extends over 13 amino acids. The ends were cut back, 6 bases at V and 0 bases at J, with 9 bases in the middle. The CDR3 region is CASRPHGSYEQYV. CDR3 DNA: TGTGCCAGCAGGCCCCACGGCTCCTACGAGCAGTACGTC.

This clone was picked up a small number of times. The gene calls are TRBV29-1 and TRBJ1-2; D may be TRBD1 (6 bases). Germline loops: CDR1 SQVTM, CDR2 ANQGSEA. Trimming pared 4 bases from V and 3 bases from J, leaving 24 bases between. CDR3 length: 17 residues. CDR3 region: CSVGGPTPRSRDYGYTF. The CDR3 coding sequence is TGCAGCGTTGGGGGGCCTACCCCCAGGAGTCGTGACTATGGCTACACCTTC.

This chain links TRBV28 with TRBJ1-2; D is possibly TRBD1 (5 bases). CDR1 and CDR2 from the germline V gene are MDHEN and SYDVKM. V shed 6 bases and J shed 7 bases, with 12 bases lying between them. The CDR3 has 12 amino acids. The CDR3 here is CASRPGGSGYTF. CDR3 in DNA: TGTGCCAGCAGACCTGGGGGGAGTGGCTACACCTTC.

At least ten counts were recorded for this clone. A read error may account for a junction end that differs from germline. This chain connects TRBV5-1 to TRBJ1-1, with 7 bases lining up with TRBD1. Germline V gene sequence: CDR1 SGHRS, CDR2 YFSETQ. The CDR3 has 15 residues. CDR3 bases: TGTGCCACCTCCCGGGACAGACATTCAAACACTGAAGCTTTCTTT. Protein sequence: CATSRDRHSNTEAFF.

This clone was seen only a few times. The CDR3 protein is CATSGPTGVQGYTF. For the CDR3, the DNA is TGTGCCACCAGCGGCCCGACAGGGGTTCAAGGCTACACCTTC. The rearrangement joins TRBV15 to TRBJ1-2; 8 bases fit TRBD1. The J segment lost 8 bases and the V segment lost 5 bases, leaving 10 bases of the junction unmatched. The germline CDR1 and CDR2 sequences are LNHNV and YYDKDF (reference sequence). This CDR3 has 14 amino acids.

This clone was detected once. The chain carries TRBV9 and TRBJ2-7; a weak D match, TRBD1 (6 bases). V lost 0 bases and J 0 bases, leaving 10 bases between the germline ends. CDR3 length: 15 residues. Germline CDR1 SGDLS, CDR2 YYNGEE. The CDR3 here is CASSVDPGHSYEQYV. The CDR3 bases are TGTGCCAGCAGCGTAGATCCGGGACACTCCTACGAGCAGTACGTC.

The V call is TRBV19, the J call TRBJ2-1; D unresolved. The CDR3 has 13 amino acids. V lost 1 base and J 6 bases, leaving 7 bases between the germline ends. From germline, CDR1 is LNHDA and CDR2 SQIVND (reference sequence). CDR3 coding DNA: TGTGCCAGTAGTATAGCCGACTCCAATGAGCAGTTCTTC. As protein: CASSIADSNEQFF.

CDR3 in DNA: TGTGCCAGCAGTCGGACAGGGGTGCCTGGAAACACCATATATTTT. Its translation is CASSRTGVPGNTIYF. J is TRBJ1-3 and V is TRBV2; 9 bases agree with TRBD1. The CDR3 sequence is 15 residues long. J was trimmed by 2 bases and V by 5 bases; bases with no gene match: 4. Germline CDR1 reads SNHLY; CDR2 reads FYNNEI.

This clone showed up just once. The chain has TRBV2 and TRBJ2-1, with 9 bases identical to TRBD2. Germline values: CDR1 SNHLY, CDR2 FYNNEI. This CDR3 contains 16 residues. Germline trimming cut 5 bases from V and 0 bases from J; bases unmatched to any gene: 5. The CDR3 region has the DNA TGTGCCAGCAGTCTCCAGGGACTAGCCTCCTACAATGAGCAGTTCTTC. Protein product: CASSLQGLASYNEQFF.

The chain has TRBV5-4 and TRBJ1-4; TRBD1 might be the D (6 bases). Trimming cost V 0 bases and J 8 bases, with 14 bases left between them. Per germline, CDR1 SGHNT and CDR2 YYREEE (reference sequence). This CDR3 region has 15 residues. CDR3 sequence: CASSLGGGIGEKLFF. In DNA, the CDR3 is TGTGCCAGCAGCTTGGGAGGGGGAATAGGGGAAAAACTGTTTTTT. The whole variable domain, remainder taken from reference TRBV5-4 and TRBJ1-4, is ETGVTQSPTHLIKTRGQQVTLRCSSQSGHNTVSWYQQALGQGPQFIFQYYREEENGRGNFPPRFSGLQFPNYSSELNVNALELDDSALYLCASSLGGGIGEKLFFGSGTQLSVL.

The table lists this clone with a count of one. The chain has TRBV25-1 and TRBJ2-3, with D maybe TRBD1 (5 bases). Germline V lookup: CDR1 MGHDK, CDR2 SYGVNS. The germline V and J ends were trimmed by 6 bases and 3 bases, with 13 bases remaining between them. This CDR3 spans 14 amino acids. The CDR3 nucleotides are TGTGCCAGCAGCGACATAAGGGGTACAGATACGCAGTATTTT. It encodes CASSDIRGTDTQYF.

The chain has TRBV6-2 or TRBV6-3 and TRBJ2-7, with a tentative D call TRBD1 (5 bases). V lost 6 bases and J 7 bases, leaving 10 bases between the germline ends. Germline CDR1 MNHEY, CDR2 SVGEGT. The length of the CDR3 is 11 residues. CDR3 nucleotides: TGTGCCAGCAGCCAAGGGGCAGAGCAGTACGTC. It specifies CASSQGAEQYV.

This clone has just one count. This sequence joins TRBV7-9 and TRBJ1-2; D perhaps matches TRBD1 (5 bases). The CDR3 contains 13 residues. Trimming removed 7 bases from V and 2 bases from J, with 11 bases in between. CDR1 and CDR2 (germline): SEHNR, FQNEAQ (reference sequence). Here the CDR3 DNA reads TGTGCCAGCAACCGGGGGGGAAACTATGGCTACACCTTC. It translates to CASNRGGNYGYTF.

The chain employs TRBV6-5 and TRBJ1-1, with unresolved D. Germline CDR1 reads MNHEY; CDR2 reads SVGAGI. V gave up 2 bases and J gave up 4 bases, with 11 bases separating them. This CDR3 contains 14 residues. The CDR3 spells CASSYNTGSTEAFF. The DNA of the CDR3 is TGTGCCAGCAGTTACAACACGGGGTCCACTGAAGCTTTCTTT.